This T cell receptor beta chain stems from a study of blood T cell repertoires in COVID-19. As for the study in general: COVID-19 samples, acute and convalescent, were from the United States, Italy and Spain. T cells, B-cell-depleted T cells, or PBMCs provided the cDNA or gDNA that served as material.

Participants had their cohort set by participant-reported clinical history. TCRdb's table, derived via immunoSEQ multiplex PCR, lists solely in-frame clones and lacks some. The sample yields fewer than 200,000 clones, over 70% seen once. The V gene's germline CDR1 is MDHEN and CDR2 SYDVKM. V was pared by 6 bases and J by 0 bases, with 12 bases between. The CDR3 has 15 residues. The chain recombines TRBV28 with TRBJ1-5; the D gene is possibly TRBD1 (6 bases). The sample was PBMCs or T cells enriched from blood (not recorded which). The clonotype was recovered from a woman aged 45-59 years in a cohort exposed to, infected with or recovered from COVID-19 (not recorded which). The CDR3 DNA is TGTGCCAGCAGGGGGACACTCAATAGCAATCAGCCCCAGCATTTT. It codes for CASRGTLNSNQPQHF.